These 13 T cell receptor beta chains were all obtained from the same sample, sequenced in a study of breast tumors, draining lymph nodes, adjacent tissues. Samples came from axillary lymph nodes draining the breast cancer. TCRdb re-called the multiplex PCR reads through MiXCR, storing one row per CDR3 protein. The repertoire holds more than 250,000 distinct CDR3 sequences, with around 30% as singletons. Sequenced material: axillary lymph node tissue. The source of these receptors is a female donor with breast cancer. Some clones in this sample may be carry-over from other donors' samples.

This clonotype was found many times. The chain employs TRBV9 and TRBJ2-5; 11 nucleotides align to TRBD1. The V gene end was trimmed by 4 bases and the J gene end by 1 base; junction bases not matched to a gene: 3. Germline-derived CDR1 and CDR2 are SGDLS and YYNGEE. The CDR3 is made up of 15 amino acids. The CDR3 DNA reads TGTGCCAGCAGCCCGGGGACAGGGGGCCAAGAGACCCAGTACTTC. This sequence encodes CASSPGTGGQETQYF.

Comment on this clonotype: The CDR3 carries no conserved terminal phenylalanine or tryptophan, so it likely arises from a read error. The chain links TRBV9 to TRBJ2-5; TRBD1 agrees at 7 bases. CDR1 is SGDLS, CDR2 YYNGEE, per germline. With V trimmed by 8 bases and J by 2 bases, 6 bases remained unmatched. This CDR3 region has 13 residues. The CDR3 bases are TGTGCCAGTCCCACAGGGGCTCAAGAGACCCAGTACTCC. Protein sequence: CASPTGAQETQYS.

As regards this clonotype: Likely a read error: the CDR3 ends without its conserved phenylalanine or tryptophan. The chain employs TRBV11-3 and TRBJ2-5; 8 bases map to TRBD1. V was clipped by 5 bases and J by 7 bases; unmatched bases: 6. The CDR3 extends over 13 amino acids. The germline CDR1 and CDR2 sequences are SGHNT and YENEEA. CDR3 DNA sequence: TGTGCCAGCAGCGTCAGGGGGCGTGCGACCCAGTACCTC. Protein: CASSVRGRATQYL.

This clonotype was counted at least ten times. The J gene is TRBJ2-1, the V gene TRBV11-3, with TRBD2 matching 8 bases. Germline lookup yields CDR1 SGHNT and CDR2 YENEEA. The CDR3 consists of 14 residues. After removal of 5 bases from V and 5 bases from J, the junction contained 5 bases not matched to a gene. This CDR3 reads CASSTGTSNNEQFF. CDR3 nucleotide sequence: TGTGCCAGCAGCACCGGGACTAGTAACAATGAGCAGTTCTTC.

This clonotype appeared a few times. One end of the junction varies from germline; a read error may be responsible. V is TRBV20-1 and J is TRBJ2-5; D is possibly TRBD1 or TRBD2 (5 bases each). This CDR3 is 12 amino acids long. In germline, CDR1 is DFQATT, CDR2 SNEGSKA (reference sequence). The CDR3: CGASGTQETQYF. DNA for the CDR3: TGCGGTGCTTCAGGGACCCAAGAGACCCAGTACTTC.

In this sample, this clonotype turned up many times. The chain employs TRBV5-8 and TRBJ1-5; D is undetermined. From germline, CDR1 is SGHTS and CDR2 YDEGEE. With 1 base removed from V and 6 bases from J, the gap between germline ends came to 14 bases. The CDR3 is 15 residues long. The CDR3 DNA follows: TGTGCCAGCAGCTTGTGGGAGGGAGGTAGTCAGCCCCAGCATTTT. Translation gives CASSLWEGGSQPQHF.

The chain employs TRBV29-1 and TRBJ1-6, with TRBD1 matching 10 bases. J was trimmed by 11 bases and V by 6 bases; bases with no gene match: 4. The CDR3 has 12 residues. Germline V lookup: CDR1 SQVTM, CDR2 ANQGSEA. CDR3 DNA: TGCAGCGTCGGACAGGGGGATCCACCCCTCCACTTT. Translated: CSVGQGDPPLHF.

Remarks on this clonotype: The junction differs from germline at one of its ends, possibly a read error. This chain uses TRBV19 with TRBJ2-5; D might be TRBD1 or TRBD2, each matching 6 bases. This CDR3 region has 18 residues. Germline-derived CDR1 and CDR2 are LNHDA and SQIVND (reference sequence). The CDR3 region has the DNA TGTGCCAGTAGTATAGATCCGTGGGGGATGGGGGGACAAGAGACCCCGTACTTC. It encodes CASSIDPWGMGGQETPYF.

This clonotype was detected ten times or more. The J gene is TRBJ2-7, the V gene TRBV11-1; D is unclear. Deletions cut 2 bases from V and 5 bases from J, with 13 bases between. This CDR3 has 14 residues. Germline-derived CDR1 and CDR2 are SGHAT and FQDESV (reference sequence). Here the CDR3 reads CASSLYGQRNEQYF. The CDR3 nucleotides read TGTGCCAGCAGCTTATACGGCCAGAGGAACGAGCAGTACTTC.

The rearrangement links TRBV27 to TRBJ2-3; 11 bases map to TRBD2. Per the germline V gene, CDR1 is MNHEY and CDR2 is SMNVEV (reference sequence). Trimming removed 6 bases from V and 6 bases from J; junction bases left unmatched: 8. CDR3 length: 15 amino acids. For the CDR3, the DNA is TGTGCCAGCAGACCTCTAGCGGGAGGCCTTGATACGCAGTATTTT. Its protein product is CASRPLAGGLDTQYF.

This clonotype was picked up many times. The rearrangement uses TRBV5-1 and TRBJ2-7, with 7 bases identical to TRBD1. The CDR3 contains 14 residues. Trimming cost V 4 bases and J 5 bases; bases outside gene matches: 9. From germline, CDR1 is SGHRS and CDR2 YFSETQ. The CDR3, as DNA: TGCGCCAGCAGCACGGACGGGACAGCAAACGAGCAGTACTTC. Translation: CASSTDGTANEQYF.

Ten or more counts support this clonotype. The chain employs TRBV20-1 and TRBJ2-7; D is perhaps TRBD2 (5 bases). The CDR3 length is 13 residues. The V end lost 0 bases, the J end lost 3 bases, and 9 bases lay between the germline ends. Germline CDR1 is DFQATT and CDR2 is SNEGSKA (reference sequence). The CDR3 protein is CSARDGRGYEQYF. The DNA of the CDR3 is TGCAGTGCTAGAGATGGCCGGGGCTACGAGCAGTACTTC.

This clonotype occurred many times. V and J are TRBV5-1 and TRBJ2-3; 13 positions agree with TRBD2. The germline V gene encodes CDR1 SGHRS and CDR2 YFSETQ. Trimming took 2 bases from V and 2 from J; bases not matched to a gene: 5. CDR3 length: 17 amino acids. CDR3 residues: CASSLMGTSGITDTQYF. The CDR3, as DNA: TGCGCCAGCAGCTTAATGGGGACTAGCGGGATCACAGATACGCAGTATTTT. Complete variable domain (other parts from reference TRBV5-1 and TRBJ2-3): KAGVTQTPRYLIKTRGQQVTLSCSPISGHRSVSWYQQTPGQGLQFLFEYFSETQRNKGNFPGRFSGRQFSNSRSEMNVSTLELGDSALYLCASSLMGTSGITDTQYFGPGTRLTVL.